What follows is one TCR beta chain and its context. The data originate from a study of T cells in Graves' hyperthyroidism and ophthalmopathy. The CDR3 sequence is 16 residues long. The germline gives CDR1 SGHAT, CDR2 FQNNGV. V dropped 5 bases and J dropped 0 bases, with 13 bases sitting between them. Researchers took RNA transcripts and amplified the TCR beta CDR3 regions from them. HTBI primers were employed in a first-round RT-PCR of the TCR CDR3. MiXCR, run by TCRdb on the multiplex PCR reads, gives a single entry per CDR3 protein. The table includes approximately 330,000 distinct CDR3 sequences, about 20% detected once.

The specimen sequenced was blood. The origin of this receptor is a woman aged 45-65 years with Graves' hyperthyroidism. The chain joins TRBV11-2 to TRBJ1-4; no definite D call. CDR3 protein: CASSLFWGATNEKLFF. CDR3 nucleotides: TGTGCCAGCAGCCTTTTTTGGGGAGCAACTAATGAAAAACTGTTTTTT.